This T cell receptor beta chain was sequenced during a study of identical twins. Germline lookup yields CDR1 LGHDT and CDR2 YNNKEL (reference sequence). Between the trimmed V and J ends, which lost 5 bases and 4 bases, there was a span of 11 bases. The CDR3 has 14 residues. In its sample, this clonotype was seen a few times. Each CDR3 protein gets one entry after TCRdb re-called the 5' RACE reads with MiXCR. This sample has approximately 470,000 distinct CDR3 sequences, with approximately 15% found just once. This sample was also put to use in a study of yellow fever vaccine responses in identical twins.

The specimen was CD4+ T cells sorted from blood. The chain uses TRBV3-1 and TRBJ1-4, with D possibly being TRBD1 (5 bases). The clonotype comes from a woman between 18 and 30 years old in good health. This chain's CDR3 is CASSTTVGNEKLFF. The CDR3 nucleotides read TGTGCCAGCAGCACGACAGTGGGTAATGAAAAACTGTTTTTT.